This section outlines one T cell receptor beta chain sequence together with its context. Each donor supplied around 9.9 milliliters of peripheral blood. The data originate from a study of blood T cells in healthy people across ages. CDR1 is KGHDR, CDR2 SFDVKD, per germline. The junction had 9 bases not matched to a gene; V was cut back by 7 bases and J by 4 bases. The CDR3 spans 16 residues. Primers used in a second PCR of roughly 6 to 12 cycles were a sample-barcoded 5' primer and a J-beta primer mix. From the 5' RACE reads, TCRdb called clonotypes with MiXCR, one entry per CDR3 protein. The sample has 1.5 million to 1.9 million distinct CDR3 sequences, approximately 43% seen once.

The sequence was collected from a woman between 18 and 29 years old in good health. The specimen sequenced was blood. The V call is TRBV24-1, the J call TRBJ2-1; 10 bases are a match to TRBD2. The CDR3 region is CATRASGRGEYNEQFF. The CDR3 DNA reads TGTGCCACCAGAGCTAGCGGGAGAGGGGAATACAATGAGCAGTTCTTC.